This note documents a single TCR beta chain sequence. The junction had 8 bases not matched to a gene; V was cut back by 5 bases and J by 0 bases. CDR1 and CDR2 from the germline V gene are SGHTA and FQGTGA. The CDR3 runs 16 residues. In the original analysis: Counts of nucleated cells, estimated from reference gene primer amplification, were obtained. Profiling relied on immunoSEQ multiplex PCR, and the TCRdb table lists in-frame clones only, not all of them. V, J and clone size are taken as reported in that table, and D and trimming were inferred from the DNA itself. The sample holds hundreds of thousands of clones, just under 85% seen once. The data belong to a study of blood T cell repertoires in COVID-19. Study context: Spain, Italy and the United States supplied samples that represented acute and convalescent COVID-19. PBMCs, B-cell-depleted T cells, or T cells were the source of the cDNA or gDNA that made up the material.

The rearrangement links TRBV7-3 to TRBJ2-3; 7 bases fit TRBD2. Sequencing used peripheral blood. The receptor was derived from an elderly woman with acute or convalescent COVID-19. In DNA form, the CDR3 reads TGTGCCAGCAGCCCCGAGGGCGGGGGTAGCACAGATACGCAGTATTTT. This codes for CASSPEGGGSTDTQYF.